A single sample is the source of the 21 T cell receptor beta chains below, sequenced in a study of post-analysis software for immune sequencing data. Broader study findings: Controls had lower frequencies than patients of about 5 TRBV segments, which included TRBV5-6, TRBV5-1 and TRBV20-1.

The TCR beta cDNA libraries contained unique molecular identifiers. Each CDR3 protein is one row after TCRdb ran MiXCR on the PCR reads. The sample gives roughly 600,000 distinct CDR3 sequences, 44% of which show up once; under 2% is in the top ten. Their recognized antigens are unknown. Material: blood. The receptors originated from a girl aged 5 to 17 with multiple sclerosis.

This clonotype was observed a handful of times. V usage is TRBV12-3 or TRBV12-4 and J usage is TRBJ1-4, with TRBD1 as a possible D gene (5 bases). CDR3 size: 15 residues. V lost 2 bases and J 4 bases, leaving 11 bases between the germline ends. The CDR3 DNA is TGTGCCAGCAGTTTAACTGGGACTCTTAATGAAAAACTGTTTTTT. Protein: CASSLTGTLNEKLFF.

This clonotype was seen more than once but under ten times. The chain employs TRBV12-3 or TRBV12-4 and TRBJ2-1; D might be TRBD1 (5 bases). CDR3 length: 13 amino acids. Trimming cost V 5 bases and J 4 bases, with 9 bases left between them. The chain's CDR3 is CASSETGYNEQFF. The CDR3 region has the DNA TGTGCCAGCAGTGAAACAGGTTACAATGAGCAGTTCTTC.

V is TRBV7-9 and J is TRBJ1-6, with 7 bases fitting TRBD1. Germline values: CDR1 SEHNR, CDR2 FQNEAQ (reference sequence). The V and J ends lost 5 bases and 6 bases, in that order; junction bases with no gene match: 4. The CDR3 is 14 residues long. This CDR3 reads CASSPGQSNSPLHF. The DNA of the CDR3 is TGTGCCAGCAGCCCGGGACAGTCTAATTCACCCCTCCACTTT.

The table lists this clonotype with a few counts. This chain links TRBV6-5 with TRBJ2-3; D is possibly TRBD1 (6 bases). CDR3 size: 13 residues. From germline, CDR1 is MNHEY and CDR2 SVGAGI. V lost 4 bases to trimming and J lost 3 bases, with 8 bases between them. The CDR3 loop is CASSSQGTDTQYF. The CDR3 coding sequence is TGTGCCAGCAGTTCCCAGGGGACAGATACGCAGTATTTT.

This clonotype was recorded at least ten times. The chain links TRBV28 to TRBJ2-5; D tentatively reads TRBD1 or TRBD2 (5 bases each). With 5 bases removed from V and 5 bases from J, the gap between germline ends came to 12 bases. This CDR3 spans 13 amino acids. Germline CDR1 and CDR2: MDHEN and SYDVKM. CDR3 in DNA: TGTGCCAGCAGTGCCCCGGGGCTCGAGACCCAGTACTTC. It translates to CASSAPGLETQYF.

CDR3 sequence (DNA): TGCGCCAGCAGCTTGGGGACAGGGGGCGATCAGCCCCAGCATTTT. Residues: CASSLGTGGDQPQHF. The rearrangement joins TRBV5-1 to TRBJ1-5; 11 nucleotides agree with TRBD1. The V segment lost 0 bases and the J segment 5 bases; nucleotides outside the gene matches: 1. The germline CDR1 and CDR2 sequences are SGHRS and YFSETQ. This CDR3 is 15 amino acids long. Complete variable domain (other parts from reference TRBV5-1 and TRBJ1-5): KAGVTQTPRYLIKTRGQQVTLSCSPISGHRSVSWYQQTPGQGLQFLFEYFSETQRNKGNFPGRFSGRQFSNSRSEMNVSTLELGDSALYLCASSLGTGGDQPQHFGDGTRLSIL.

This rearrangement joins TRBV12-3 or TRBV12-4 to TRBJ2-6, with 8 bases that match TRBD1. CDR3 size: 15 residues. Trimming took 5 bases from V and 2 from J; bases not matched to a gene: 2. The CDR3 DNA is TGTGCCAGCAGTGTCAGGGGGCCTGGGGCCAACGTCCTGACTTTC. Residues: CASSVRGPGANVLTF.

This clonotype was observed a few times. V gene TRBV3-1 combines with J gene TRBJ2-1; TRBD2 matches 9 bases. The CDR3 length is 17 residues. CDR1 is LGHDT, CDR2 YNNKEL, per germline (reference sequence). Unmatched junction bases numbered 7, after V lost 0 bases and J lost 4 bases. The CDR3 nucleotides are TGTGCCAGCAGCCAAGATCTGTCTAGCGGGGCATACAATGAGCAGTTCTTC. Protein product: CASSQDLSSGAYNEQFF.

Only a few counts were recorded for this clonotype. This sequence joins TRBV12-3 or TRBV12-4 and TRBJ2-5; TRBD2 might be the D (5 bases). This CDR3 is 13 amino acids long. Trimming pared 6 bases from V and 4 bases from J, leaving 12 bases between. The CDR3 is CASSPTRTETQYF. In nucleotides, the CDR3 is TGTGCCAGCAGCCCAACTAGGACAGAGACCCAGTACTTC.

The genes are TRBV28 and TRBJ2-7; 7 bases fit TRBD1. The ends lost 5 bases at V and 2 bases at J; junction bases unmatched: 9. This CDR3 region has 15 residues. CDR1 MDHEN and CDR2 SYDVKM come from the germline V gene. CDR3 amino acids: CASSHGTDFPYEQYF. The CDR3 DNA sequence: TGTGCCAGCAGTCACGGGACAGACTTTCCCTACGAGCAGTACTTC.

This clonotype was observed a handful of times. The CDR3 protein is CASSPLGGAVQYF. CDR3 in DNA: TGTGCCAGCAGCCCCCTCGGGGGGGCAGTGCAGTACTTC. The rearrangement joins TRBV7-2 to TRBJ2-7, with TRBD2 identical over 8 bases. Losses at the gene ends were 5 bases for V and 9 bases for J; bases not matched to a gene: 9. The CDR3 spans 13 residues. CDR1 is SGHTA and CDR2 is FQGNSA in the germline V gene.

The J gene is TRBJ2-5, the V gene TRBV2; D is ambiguous. V shed 4 bases and J shed 5 bases, with 11 bases lying between them. From germline, CDR1 is SNHLY and CDR2 FYNNEI. There are 13 residues in the CDR3. The CDR3 sequence is CASSGGSEETQYF. CDR3 nucleotides: TGTGCCAGCAGTGGGGGTAGTGAGGAGACCCAGTACTTC. Supplemented by reference TRBV2 and TRBJ2-5, the full variable domain reads EPEVTQTPSHQVTQMGQEVILRCVPISNHLYFYWYRQILGQKVEFLVSFYNNEISEKSEIFDDQFSVERPDGSNFTLKIRSTKLEDSAMYFCASSGGSEETQYFGPGTRLLVL.

Written as DNA, the CDR3 is TGTGCCAGCACCTCCGGGACTAGCGGGAGTAATACGCAGTATTTT. Translation gives CASTSGTSGSNTQYF. The J gene is TRBJ2-3, the V gene TRBV12-3 or TRBV12-4, with 14 bases identical to TRBD2. Germline trimming cut 7 bases from V and 7 bases from J; bases unmatched to any gene: 7. This CDR3 spans 15 amino acids.

In the case of this clonotype: Because it lacks the conserved phenylalanine or tryptophan at the end, this CDR3 is likely a read error. V usage is TRBV12-3 or TRBV12-4 and J usage is TRBJ2-3, with 9 bases fitting TRBD1. J lost 4 bases, V lost 6 bases, and 11 bases had no gene match. The CDR3 totals 16 residues. The CDR3 spells CASSPGQGRGADTQYS. CDR3 DNA: TGTGCCAGCAGCCCTGGACAGGGGAGGGGGGCAGATACGCAGTATTCT.

This clonotype has a handful of counts. The V gene is TRBV6-5, the J gene TRBJ2-1; the match to TRBD1 covers 9 bases. J lost 2 bases, V lost 0 bases, and 2 bases had no gene match. This CDR3 has 16 residues. Germline V gives CDR1 MNHEY, CDR2 SVGAGI. The CDR3, as DNA: TGTGCCAGCAGTTACTCGAGGACAGGGGCCTACAATGAGCAGTTCTTC. Its translation: CASSYSRTGAYNEQFF.

The V gene is TRBV4-1, the J gene TRBJ2-1, with 7 bases aligning to TRBD1. Per the germline V gene, CDR1 is MGHRA and CDR2 is YSYEKL. This CDR3 has 15 amino acids. The junction had 8 bases not matched to a gene; V was cut back by 1 base and J by 8 bases. The CDR3 here is CASSQGTGLLDEQFF. CDR3 in DNA: TGCGCCAGCAGCCAAGGGACAGGACTCCTGGATGAGCAGTTCTTC.

V gene TRBV5-1 combines with J gene TRBJ2-5; 8 bases agree with TRBD1. The V segment lost 0 bases and the J segment 4 bases; nucleotides outside the gene matches: 8. Germline CDR1 and CDR2: SGHRS and YFSETQ. The CDR3 contains 16 residues. The CDR3 spells CASSLGPSGGRETQYF. In DNA form, the CDR3 reads TGCGCCAGCAGCTTGGGGCCTTCAGGGGGCCGAGAGACCCAGTACTTC.

This clonotype was seen a few times. V usage is TRBV9 and J usage is TRBJ2-3; 9 positions agree with TRBD2. The germline CDR1 and CDR2 sequences are SGDLS and YYNGEE. The CDR3 is 13 amino acids. The junction had 3 bases not matched to a gene; V was cut back by 6 bases and J by 4 bases. The CDR3 DNA is TGTGCCAGCACGGCGGGGGGGGCAGATACGCAGTATTTT. Translated, it gives CASTAGGADTQYF.

This clonotype is a singleton in its sample. The V and J genes are TRBV2 and TRBJ2-1; no definite D call. The CDR3 sequence is 13 residues long. Trimming pared 7 bases from V and 1 base from J, leaving 8 bases between. From germline, CDR1 is SNHLY and CDR2 FYNNEI. CDR3: CASKGRSYNEQFF. CDR3 bases: TGTGCCAGCAAAGGGCGGTCCTACAATGAGCAGTTCTTC.

Concerning this clonotype: Mismatch with germline at one junction end may stem from a read error. The rearrangement links TRBV10-3 to TRBJ2-6; 7 nucleotides align to TRBD1. This CDR3 is built from 17 residues. Germline V gene sequence: CDR1 ENHRY, CDR2 SYGVKD. The CDR3 DNA reads TGTACCATCAGTGAGTCGGGACAGAGCTCTGGGGCCAACGTCCTGACTTTC. Its protein product is CTISESGQSSGANVLTF.

The rearrangement links TRBV5-6 to TRBJ2-5; TRBD1 aligns across 9 bases. The CDR3 loop spans 13 amino acids. J lost 4 bases, V lost 6 bases, and 4 bases had no gene match. Germline-derived CDR1 and CDR2 are SGHDT and YYEEEE. CDR3 bases: TGTGCCAGCACCCGACAGGGGGTAGAGACCCAGTACTTC. Translated, it gives CASTRQGVETQYF.